There are a few counts of the clone carrying this T cell receptor beta chain. Its antigen remains unidentified. The data belong to a study of early T cells in non-severe SARS-CoV-2 infection. General observations from the study: VDJdb-based annotation leaned toward anti-spike CD8 responses and missed private and CD4 specificities.

The length of the CDR3 is 15 residues. V was cut by 7 bases and J by 4 bases, with 20 bases left in between. Looked up from germline, CDR1 is SGHRS and CDR2 is YFSETQ. Via MiXCR, TCRdb re-called the 5' RACE reads, giving one row per CDR3 protein. The top ten hold about a tenth of the sample, which has 75,000 or so distinct CDR3 sequences, 11% to 15% seen once. The chain links TRBV5-1 to TRBJ1-1; perhaps TRBD1 as D (6 bases). The clonotype originates from an adult who was a healthcare worker with PCR-confirmed SARS-CoV-2 infection or an uninfected control (not recorded which). Sequencing was performed on whole blood. CDR3 in amino acids: CASGPQGWGGTEAFF. The DNA of the CDR3 is TGCGCCAGCGGGCCACAGGGATGGGGAGGCACTGAAGCTTTCTTT.